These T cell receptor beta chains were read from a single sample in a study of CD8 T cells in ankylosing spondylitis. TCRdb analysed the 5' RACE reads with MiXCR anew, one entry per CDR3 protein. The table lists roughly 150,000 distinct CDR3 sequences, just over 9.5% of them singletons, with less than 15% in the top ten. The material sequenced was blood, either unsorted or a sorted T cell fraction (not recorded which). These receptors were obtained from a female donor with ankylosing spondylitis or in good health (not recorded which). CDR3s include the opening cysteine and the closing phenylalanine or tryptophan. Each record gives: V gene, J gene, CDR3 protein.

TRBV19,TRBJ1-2,CASSIGRFADGYTF
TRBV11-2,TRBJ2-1,CASSHSTGGSSYNEQFF
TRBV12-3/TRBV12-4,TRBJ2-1,CASSPGLAGGVEQFF
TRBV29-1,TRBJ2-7,CSVQTSGSNYEQYF
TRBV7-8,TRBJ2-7,CASSLVLARSYEQYF
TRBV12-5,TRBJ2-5,CASGFLPLGDKETQYF
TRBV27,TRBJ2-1,CASTEYSGKTYNEQFF
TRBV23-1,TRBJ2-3,CATTGGGTDTQYF
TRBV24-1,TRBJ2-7,CATSSQGHSYEQYF
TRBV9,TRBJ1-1,CASGDRGAEAFF
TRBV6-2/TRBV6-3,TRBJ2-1,CASSYDIDGRGYNEQFF
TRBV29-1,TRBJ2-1,CSVEAGGVMGEQFF
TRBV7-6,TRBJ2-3,CASSLGGLYSDTQYF
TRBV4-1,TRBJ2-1,CASSQETSGGVEQFF
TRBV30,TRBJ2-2,CAWTSVTGELFF
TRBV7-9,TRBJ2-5,CASSFEGSETQYF
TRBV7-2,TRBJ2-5,CASTFRGTGTRAQYF
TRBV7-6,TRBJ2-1,CASSLGGQPYNEQFF
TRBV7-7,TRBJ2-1,CASSFSLAEDHNEQFF
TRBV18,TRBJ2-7,CASSPPTGLGYEQYF
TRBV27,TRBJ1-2,CATKVGAGALLDYGYTF
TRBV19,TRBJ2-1,CASMVFGRDEQFF
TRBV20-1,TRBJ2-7,CSARDGQGSYEQYF
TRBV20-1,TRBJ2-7,CSAAVGTIFYEQYF
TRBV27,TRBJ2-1,CASSLSPDSSYNEQFF
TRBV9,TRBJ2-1,CASSETSGDYNEQFF
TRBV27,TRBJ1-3,CASKRGGLNTIYF
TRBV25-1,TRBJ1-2,CASSETSNYGYTF
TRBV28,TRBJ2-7,CASRLAGVPYEQYF
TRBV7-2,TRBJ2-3,CASSLTLAGGGTDTQYF
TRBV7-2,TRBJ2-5,CASSPRNVAGETQYF
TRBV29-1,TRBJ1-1,CSAPLQGTEAFF
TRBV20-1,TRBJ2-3,CSARELRGLTDTQYF
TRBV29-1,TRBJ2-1,CSVVQGGIHEQFF
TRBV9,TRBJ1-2,CASSGKTSGYGYTF
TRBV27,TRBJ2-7,CASSLGTGSKQYF
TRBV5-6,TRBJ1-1,CASSLWAEAFF
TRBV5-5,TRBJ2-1,CASSYRQGPNEQFF
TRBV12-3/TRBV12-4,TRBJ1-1,CASSGTGTENLEAFF
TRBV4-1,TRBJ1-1,CASSQTPLNTEAFF
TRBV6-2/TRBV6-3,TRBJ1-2,CASCSNPLRGTAYDFYGYTF
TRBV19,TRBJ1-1,CASSISGGLEEAFF
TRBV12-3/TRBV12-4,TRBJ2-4,CASRGGGLAKNIQYF
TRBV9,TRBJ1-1,CASSVEGPELNTEAFF
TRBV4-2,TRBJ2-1,CASSHAPRSSYNEQFF
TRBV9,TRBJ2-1,CASSVRVSNNEQFF
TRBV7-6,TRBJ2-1,CASSPALPSGRGDEQFF
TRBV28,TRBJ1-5,CASSFGPVQQPQHF
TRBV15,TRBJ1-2,CATSRDTAPEGYTF
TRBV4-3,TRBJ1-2,CASSHLPGRGSYGYTF